The present T cell receptor beta chain was sequenced within a study of cytomegalovirus exposure and HLA in healthy donors. This PCR relied on a set of 60 Vbeta primers and 13 Jbeta primers. Some clones are missing from TCRdb's copy, which holds only in-frame ones; the method was immunoSEQ multiplex PCR. This table has some 200,000 clones, around four fifths appearing once. General observations from the study: Indistinguishable V segments, including TRBV6-2 and TRBV6-3, were excluded.

The CDR3 length is 15 residues. Germline CDR1 GTSNPN, CDR2 SVGIG (reference sequence). Unmatched junction bases numbered 6, after V lost 2 bases and J lost 4 bases. Worth noting for this clone: The target antigen is unknown.

The sequence came from a boy under 10 years old in good health and CMV-seronegative. Sequences were obtained from PBMCs. This rearrangement joins TRBV30 to TRBJ2-5; 11 bases are a match to TRBD2. This chain's CDR3 is CAWSRNSGRGETQYF. DNA for the CDR3: TGTGCCTGGAGTCGGAATAGCGGGAGGGGAGAGACCCAGTACTTC.